These T cell receptor beta chains were read from a single sample in a study of blood T cells in healthy people across ages. Using its own MiXCR run on the 5' RACE reads, TCRdb lists one record per CDR3 protein. This sample has 920,000 or so distinct CDR3 sequences, with 40% to 45% found just once. Material for sequencing was blood. The receptors come from an older woman in good health. The CDR3 runs from the conserved cysteine through the conserved F or W. D genes are given only for firm matches. Only some rows state a clone size, as once, few, many or a class for expanded clones.

TRBJ1-1 | NA | NA | TRBV6-5 | TGTGCCAGCAGTCTCAAACAGGGAAATAAGGCTTTCTTT | CASSLKQGNKAFF
TRBJ2-5 | NA | NA | TRBV7-3 | TGTGCCAGCAGCTTATACGGAATCCAAGAGACCCAGTACTTC | CASSLYGIQETQYF
TRBJ2-7 | few | TRBD2 | TRBV4-2 | TGTGCCAGCAGCCAAGATACCCAACCGGGACTAGCGGGAGTCAGGGACTCCTACGAGCAGTACTTC | CASSQDTQPGLAGVRDSYEQYF
TRBJ1-6 | NA | NA | TRBV28 | TGTGCCAGCCGAAAAAGCGGCCCTAGCAATTCACCCCTCCACTTT | CASRKSGPSNSPLHF
TRBJ2-7 | NA | TRBD2 | TRBV6-1 | TGTGCCAGCAGAAGAGGGACTAGCGGGAGGAGCCGGTACGAGCAGTACTTC | CASRRGTSGRSRYEQYF
TRBJ1-6 | NA | NA | TRBV7-9 | TGTGCCAGCAGCTTACTGGGAGATTCACCCCTCCACTTT | CASSLLGDSPLHF
TRBJ1-2 | NA | NA | TRBV3-1 | TGTGCCAGCAGCCAAGATCCCAGGGCTGGCTACACCTTC | CASSQDPRAGYTF
TRBJ2-5 | NA | NA | TRBV28 | TGTGCCAGCAGTTCCTCCGGGACTGGAAAAGAGACCCAGTACTTC | CASSSSGTGKETQYF
TRBJ1-4 | NA | NA | TRBV5-1 | TGCGCCAGCAGCGGAGGGACAAACCTAGCTAATGAAAAACTGTTTTTT | CASSGGTNLANEKLFF
TRBJ1-1 | NA | TRBD1 | TRBV25-1 | TGTGCCAGCAGTGAATCGACAGGGTTGAACACTGAAGCTTTCTTT | CASSESTGLNTEAFF
TRBJ1-1 | NA | TRBD1 | TRBV27 | TGTGCCAGCAGTTTCGGGACAGGGTATGAAGCTTTCTTT | CASSFGTGYEAFF
TRBJ2-2 | NA | NA | TRBV9 | TGTGCCAGCAGCGGAACAGGGTCCGGGGAGCTGTTTTTT | CASSGTGSGELFF
TRBJ2-5 | few | NA | TRBV6-6 | TGTGCCAGCAGGACCGGACAAGTCCCTCAAGAGACCCAGTACTTC | CASRTGQVPQETQYF
TRBJ2-7 | few | NA | TRBV12-3/TRBV12-4 | TGTGCCAGCAGTTCCCCCGGGACGTATCCTCCCTACGAGCAGTACTTC | CASSSPGTYPPYEQYF
TRBJ2-3 | NA | TRBD2 | TRBV29-1 | TGTAGCGTCAATAGCGGGTTTCTCTCTTTGGATACGCAGTATTTT | CSVNSGFLSLDTQYF
TRBJ2-2 | few | NA | TRBV2 | TGTGCCAGCAGGGTAGGGGTCACCGGGGAGCTGTTTTTT | CASRVGVTGELFF
TRBJ2-7 | NA | NA | TRBV12-3/TRBV12-4 | TGTGCCAGCAGTCCCCCCAGCGGTGAAGCCTACGAGCAGTACTTC | CASSPPSGEAYEQYF
TRBJ2-3 | NA | NA | TRBV12-3/TRBV12-4 | TGTGCCTGCAGTTTGGGCAGGGAATCAGATACGCAGTATTTT | CACSLGRESDTQYF
TRBJ2-6 | NA | NA | TRBV15 | TGTGCCACCAGCACCAAGGGGGCTGGGGCCAACGTCCTGACTTTC | CATSTKGAGANVLTF
TRBJ2-1 | few | NA | TRBV29-1 | TGCAGCGTTGGGGGTGGTAATGAGCAGTTCTTC | CSVGGGNEQFF
TRBJ2-2 | NA | TRBD2 | TRBV20-1 | TGCAGTGCTGGGGCCCTAGGCGGGAGGAACACCGGGGAGCTGTTTTTT | CSAGALGGRNTGELFF
TRBJ2-1 | few | TRBD1 | TRBV12-3/TRBV12-4 | TGTGCCAGCAGTTTAGGGGACAGGCAGTTCTTC | CASSLGDRQFF
TRBJ1-6 | few | NA | TRBV5-5 | TGTGCCAGCAGCTTGGAGGGCAGGGTGGTCTATAATTCACCCCTCCACTTT | CASSLEGRVVYNSPLHF
TRBJ1-2 | once | NA | TRBV30 | TGTGCCTGGACTGGAGTAGGGACCTATGGCTACACCTTC | CAWTGVGTYGYTF
TRBJ2-3 | few | TRBD1 | TRBV14 | TGTGCCAGCAGCCAAGAGACAGGGAACACAGATACGCAGTATTTT | CASSQETGNTDTQYF
TRBJ2-1 | NA | TRBD2 | TRBV20-1 | TGCAGTGCTAGAGACCCCGGGACTAGGGTGGGCGTGGAGCAGTTCTTC | CSARDPGTRVGVEQFF
TRBJ2-1 | NA | NA | TRBV12-3/TRBV12-4 | TGTGCCAGCACACCAAACAGCAATGAGCAGTTCTTC | CASTPNSNEQFF
TRBJ2-5 | NA | NA | TRBV5-1 | TGCGCCAGCAGCTTGGTTTCAGGGGAATTGAATGAGCAGTACTTC | CASSLVSGELNEQYF
TRBJ2-7 | NA | NA | TRBV21-1 | TGTGCCAGCAGCAAACGGGACGGACAAAGGGGTTACGAGCAGTACTTC | CASSKRDGQRGYEQYF
TRBJ2-7 | few | NA | TRBV20-1 | TGCAGTGCCGTCTTCCCGGGACGGTCATACGAGCAGTACTTC | CSAVFPGRSYEQYF
TRBJ2-1 | NA | NA | TRBV25-1 | TGTGCCAGCAGTGATTGGCAGACCAATGAGCAGTTCTTC | CASSDWQTNEQFF
TRBJ2-7 | many | NA | TRBV5-1 | TGCGCCAGCAGCCCGGACAGCGCCTACGAGCAGTACTTC | CASSPDSAYEQYF
TRBJ1-6 | NA | NA | TRBV30 | TGTGCCTGGAGTCAGGCAAGGGGCGTTCGTTCACCCCTCCACTTT | CAWSQARGVRSPLHF
TRBJ2-4 | few | NA | TRBV13 | TGTGCCAGCAGCCCCGACGGGAACATTCAGTACTTC | CASSPDGNIQYF
TRBJ2-5 | NA | NA | TRBV20-1 | TGCAGTGCGCTGCCTATGACAGGCCAAGAGACCCAGTACTTC | CSALPMTGQETQYF
TRBJ2-5 | NA | TRBD1 | TRBV6-1 | TGTGCCAGCAGACCTCCGGGACAGCTCCAAGAGACCCAGTACTTC | CASRPPGQLQETQYF
TRBJ2-7 | few | NA | TRBV2 | TGTGCCAGCAGTGTGCATTTAGCGGAGAGCTCCTACGAGCAGTACTTC | CASSVHLAESSYEQYF
TRBJ2-7 | few | TRBD2 | TRBV5-1 | TGCGCCAGCAGGTCCGGCGGTCTAGCGGTCTACGAGCAGTACTTC | CASRSGGLAVYEQYF
TRBJ1-1 | NA | NA | TRBV7-9 | TGTGCCAGCAGCAAGTTAGGGGGTAGGGACACTGAAGCTTTCTTT | CASSKLGGRDTEAFF
TRBJ1-2 | NA | NA | TRBV11-2 | TGTGCCAGCAGGACCGCAGCTGGGAGCAATAACTATGGCTACACCTTC | CASRTAAGSNNYGYTF
TRBJ2-1 | NA | TRBD2 | TRBV6-5 | TGTGCCAGCAGTAAACTAGCGGGAGGGGCCAATGAGCAGTTCTTC | CASSKLAGGANEQFF
TRBJ2-7 | NA | TRBD1 | TRBV7-2 | TGTGCCAGCAGCTTAAGGACAGGGGGACTCTACGAGCAGTACTTC | CASSLRTGGLYEQYF
TRBJ2-7 | NA | TRBD1 | TRBV12-3/TRBV12-4 | TGTGCCAGCAGTCGTGGGACAGGCGGCTCCTACGAGCAGTACTTC | CASSRGTGGSYEQYF
TRBJ2-3 | NA | NA | TRBV7-2 | TGTGCCAGCAGCTTACGCCTCTTAGGGGCAGATACGCAGTATTTT | CASSLRLLGADTQYF
TRBJ1-5 | NA | TRBD1 | TRBV29-1 | TGCAGCGTTAAACAGGGGGCGGACGGTCAGCCCCAGCATTTT | CSVKQGADGQPQHF
TRBJ1-1 | NA | TRBD1 | TRBV7-9 | TGTGCCAGCAGCTTGACGGGACAGGACAGAGGGACTGAAGCTTTCTTT | CASSLTGQDRGTEAFF
TRBJ1-4 | NA | NA | TRBV7-8 | TGTGCCAGCAGCTCCCTGATTGAAAAACTGTTTTTT | CASSSLIEKLFF
TRBJ2-3 | few | NA | TRBV18 | TGTGCCAGCTCACCAGCCAGGGATCGCGCAGATACGCAGTATTTT | CASSPARDRADTQYF
TRBJ2-7 | few | TRBD1 | TRBV20-1 | TGCAGTGCGTTACCGTGGGACAGTACCTACGAGCAGTACTTC | CSALPWDSTYEQYF
TRBJ2-7 | NA | NA | TRBV6-1 | TGTGCCATCGGTTTGGACGGGTCCTACGAGCAGTACTTC | CAIGLDGSYEQYF
TRBJ2-3 | few | NA | TRBV6-5 | TGTGCCAGCAGGGGGGCTACGCAGTATTTT | CASRGATQYF
TRBJ1-4 | few | NA | TRBV27 | TGTGCCAGCAGTCTCTCAGGGGTTTGGACTAATGAAAAACTGTTTTTT | CASSLSGVWTNEKLFF
TRBJ1-1 | once | NA | TRBV20-1 | TGCAGTGCTAGAGGGGAGCACACTGAAGCTTTCTTT | CSARGEHTEAFF
TRBJ1-2 | few | NA | TRBV6-6 | TGTGCCAGCAGTTACGAACAGCTCTATGGCTACACCTTC | CASSYEQLYGYTF
TRBJ2-3 | few | NA | TRBV20-1 | TGCAGTGGAGCATCCCCTGGGTCAGATACGCAGTATTTT | CSGASPGSDTQYF
TRBJ2-3 | NA | TRBD2 | TRBV27 | TGTGCCAGCTGCCAAAAATTGAGGCGGGAGCTCGGGGATACGCAGTATTTT | CASCQKLRRELGDTQYF
TRBJ2-7 | NA | NA | TRBV29-1 | TGCAGCGTTGAAGAGGGACAAATCCACGAGCAGTACTTC | CSVEEGQIHEQYF
TRBJ2-3 | NA | NA | TRBV11-2 | TGTGCCAGCAGCCAAGGTGGGGGGATCCCCACAGATACGCAGTATTTT | CASSQGGGIPTDTQYF
TRBJ2-5 | NA | NA | TRBV27 | TGTGCCAGCAATCTCCCGCCCGGAGGGGGGAACCAAGAGACCCAGTACTTC | CASNLPPGGGNQETQYF
TRBJ1-2 | NA | NA | TRBV20-1 | TGCAGTGCTAGGAGGGGGAATGGCTACACCTTC | CSARRGNGYTF